The rows below give T cell receptor beta chains drawn from one sample of a study of cytomegalovirus exposure and HLA in healthy donors. This table comes from immunoSEQ multiplex PCR, and its TCRdb copy is limited to in-frame clones, with some not included. The sample consists of 100,000 to 150,000 clones, approximately 87% of them appearing once. Sample: PBMCs. All receptors come from a man aged 18 to 29 in good health and CMV-seropositive. The CDR3 runs from the conserved cysteine through the conserved F or W. D genes are given only for firm matches. Rows give clone size only sometimes, using once, few, many, or a class for an expanded clone.

j_gene: TRBJ2-1; v_gene: TRBV5-4; abundance: -; d_gene: -; CDR3nt: TGTGCCAGCCGGGACATACTAGCGATGAATGAGCAGTTCTTC; CDR3aa: CASRDILAMNEQFF
j_gene: TRBJ1-2; v_gene: TRBV18; abundance: once; d_gene: TRBD1; CDR3nt: TGTGCCAGCTCACCGATGGGACAGGGCTATGGCTACACCTTC; CDR3aa: CASSPMGQGYGYTF
j_gene: TRBJ2-2; v_gene: TRBV15; abundance: -; d_gene: -; CDR3nt: TGTGCCACCAGCAGGGGTTCGGGCACCGGGGAGCTGTTTTTT; CDR3aa: CATSRGSGTGELFF
j_gene: TRBJ2-3; v_gene: TRBV5-4; abundance: -; d_gene: TRBD1; CDR3nt: TGTGCCAGCAGCCGCGGACAGGGCGGAGATACGCAGTATTTT; CDR3aa: CASSRGQGGDTQYF
j_gene: TRBJ1-1; v_gene: TRBV13; abundance: -; d_gene: -; CDR3nt: TGTGCCAGCACCCACTGGGCAGGCTTCATGAACACTGAAGCTTTCTTT; CDR3aa: CASTHWAGFMNTEAFF
j_gene: TRBJ2-3; v_gene: TRBV6-1; abundance: -; d_gene: TRBD2; CDR3nt: TGTGCCAGCAGCCCGGGACTAGGAGAAAGAGATACGCAGTATTTT; CDR3aa: CASSPGLGERDTQYF
j_gene: TRBJ1-2; v_gene: TRBV30; abundance: -; d_gene: -; CDR3nt: TGTGCCTGGAAAGTGGGGGACACGTTCCATGGCTACACCTTC; CDR3aa: CAWKVGDTFHGYTF
j_gene: TRBJ2-2; v_gene: TRBV28; abundance: -; d_gene: -; CDR3nt: TGTGCCAGCAGCAGAAACCCCACCGGGGAGCTGTTTTTT; CDR3aa: CASSRNPTGELFF
j_gene: TRBJ2-1; v_gene: TRBV4-1; abundance: -; d_gene: TRBD1; CDR3nt: TGCGCCAGCAGCCAAGTGACAGGGGGGGCCGGTGAGCAGTTCTTC; CDR3aa: CASSQVTGGAGEQFF
j_gene: TRBJ2-7; v_gene: TRBV5-1; abundance: -; d_gene: TRBD2; CDR3nt: TGCGCCAGCGGGCTAGCGGACTCCTACGAGCAGTACTTC; CDR3aa: CASGLADSYEQYF
j_gene: TRBJ2-1; v_gene: TRBV6-4; abundance: -; d_gene: TRBD2; CDR3nt: TGTGCCAGCGCGGGGGGGGAGGGACGTGAGCAGTTCTTC; CDR3aa: CASAGGEGREQFF